This TCR beta chain was documented in a study of spatial heterogeneity in lung cancer. The wider study: Just over 70 TRACERx patients with early, untreated non-small cell lung cancer donated samples. Whole-study results and caveats: Ubiquitous expanded tumor TCRs were seen in blood more at resection than at follow-up.

The trim removed 4 bases at V and 5 bases at J, leaving 10 bases unmatched. CDR1 is MNHEY, CDR2 SVGEGT, per germline. The CDR3 runs 15 residues. This clonotype has just a few counts. Its antigen is currently unknown. Stated time point: blood at routine non-recurrence follow-up after resection. Unsorted whole RNA from tumor, nontumor lung or frozen PBMC underwent sequencing. TCRdb reprocessed the 5' RACE reads via MiXCR and lists one record per CDR3 protein. The table lists some 32,000 distinct CDR3 sequences, less than 11% of them singletons, with 25% to 35% in the top ten. The chain is built from TRBV6-2 or TRBV6-3 and TRBJ2-5, with 7 bases fitting TRBD2. The specimen comprised PBMCs, sampled at follow-up. This receptor was identified in a female donor with early-stage non-small cell lung cancer. The CDR3 loop reads CASSWTGLPQETQYF. DNA for the CDR3: TGTGCCAGCAGTTGGACGGGACTACCGCAGGAGACCCAGTACTTC.